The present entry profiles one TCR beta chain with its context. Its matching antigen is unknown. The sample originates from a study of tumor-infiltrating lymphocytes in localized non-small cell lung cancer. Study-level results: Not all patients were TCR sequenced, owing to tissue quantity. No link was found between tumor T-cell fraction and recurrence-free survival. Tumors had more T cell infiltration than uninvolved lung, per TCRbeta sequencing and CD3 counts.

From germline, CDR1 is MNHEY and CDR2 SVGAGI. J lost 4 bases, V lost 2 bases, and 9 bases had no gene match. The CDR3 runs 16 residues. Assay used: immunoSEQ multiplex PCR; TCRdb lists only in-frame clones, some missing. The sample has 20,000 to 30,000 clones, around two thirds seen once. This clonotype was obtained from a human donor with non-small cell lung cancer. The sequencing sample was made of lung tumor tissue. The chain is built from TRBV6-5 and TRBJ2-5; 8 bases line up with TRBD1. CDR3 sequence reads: CASSYRTTGVRETQYF. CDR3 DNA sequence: TGTGCCAGCAGTTACCGAACGACAGGGGTGAGAGAGACCCAGTACTTC.